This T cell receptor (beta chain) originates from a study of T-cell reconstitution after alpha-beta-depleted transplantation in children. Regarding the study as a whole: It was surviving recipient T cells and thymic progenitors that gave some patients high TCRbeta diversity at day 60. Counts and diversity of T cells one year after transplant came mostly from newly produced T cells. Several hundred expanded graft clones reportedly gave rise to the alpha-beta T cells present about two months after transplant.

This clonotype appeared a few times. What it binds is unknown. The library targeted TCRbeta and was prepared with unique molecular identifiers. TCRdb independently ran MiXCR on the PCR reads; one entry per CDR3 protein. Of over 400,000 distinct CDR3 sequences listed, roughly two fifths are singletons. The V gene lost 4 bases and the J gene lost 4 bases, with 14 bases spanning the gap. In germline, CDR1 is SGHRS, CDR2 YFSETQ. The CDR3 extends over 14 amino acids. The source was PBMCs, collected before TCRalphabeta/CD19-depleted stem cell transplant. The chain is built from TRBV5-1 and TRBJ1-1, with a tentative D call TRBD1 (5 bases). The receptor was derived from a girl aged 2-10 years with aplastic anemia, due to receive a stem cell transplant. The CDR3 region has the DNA TGCGCCAGCAGCCCATGGGACGGGGGCACTGAAGCTTTCTTT. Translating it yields CASSPWDGGTEAFF. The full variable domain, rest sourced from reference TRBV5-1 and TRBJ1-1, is KAGVTQTPRYLIKTRGQQVTLSCSPISGHRSVSWYQQTPGQGLQFLFEYFSETQRNKGNFPGRFSGRQFSNSRSEMNVSTLELGDSALYLCASSPWDGGTEAFFGQGTRLTVV.